This T cell receptor beta chain was found in a study of T cells expressing NK-cell markers. Looking at the study overall: Repertoire data for TCR beta were derived from sorted T cells (CD3+CD56+NKG2C+, CD3+CD56+NKG2C- and CD3+CD56-NKG2C+). Serological testing identified seven of the eight sequenced donors as HCMV-seropositive and one as seronegative. Study-wide results and limits: Four of the donors also had these clonotypes leading their CD3+CD56-NKG2C+ fraction.

Turning to this clonotype: The antigen remains undetermined.

CDR3 length equals 13 residues. TCRdb reprocessed the 5' RACE reads; each CDR3 protein has one entry and no DNA is given. The listing contains 200,000 to 300,000 distinct CDR3 sequences. The sequencing input was blood T cells: a sorted CD56 or NKG2C T cell subset, CD4+ or CD8+ T cells, or bulk PBMC T cells (not recorded which). The clonotype comes from a man younger than 35 in good health. The V and J genes are TRBV12-3 or TRBV12-4 and TRBJ1-2; as DNA is missing, the TRBD1 call by TCRdb cannot be tested. The CDR3 region is CASSPDSNYGYTF.